The following is a T cell receptor (beta chain) sequence with its context. No antigen is known for it. The sample comes from a study of cytomegalovirus exposure and HLA in healthy donors. Study-level results: The records held CMV serostatus as the only immune exposure information. A later analysis showed HLA-associated TCR beta chains outstripping equally common others in clonal expansion.

A multiplex PCR was run with 60 Vbeta primers and 13 Jbeta primers. Sequencing was performed with immunoSEQ multiplex PCR; in TCRdb, only in-frame clones are kept and a portion is missing. The sample lists 150,000 to 200,000 clones; around three quarters were seen once. Between the trimmed V and J ends, which lost 2 bases and 3 bases, there was a span of 11 bases. The germline V gene has CDR1 SGDLS and CDR2 YYNGEE. The CDR3 consists of 15 residues. Specimen: PBMCs. This chain joins TRBV9 and TRBJ2-2; maybe TRBD1 (6 bases). This TCR derives from a woman younger than 45 in good health and CMV-seronegative. The chain's CDR3 is CASSVRDTHTGELFF. The CDR3 DNA sequence: TGTGCCAGCAGCGTTAGGGACACCCACACCGGGGAGCTGTTTTTT.